This TCR beta chain was observed in a study of beta chain features in type 1 diabetes. Study in general: When patients were set against healthy donors, age, gender and cell yields were similar. All samples combined gave about 100 million sorted cells for examination. Study-wide results and caveats: For TCRB rearrangement, an influence of HLA type remained unresolved here. For Type 1 diabetes patients, all four CD4+ subsets carried TCRB CDR3s that were moderately but significantly shorter.

The V gene's germline CDR1 is SGHDT and CDR2 YYEEEE. The CDR3 is made up of 17 amino acids. V lost 4 bases to trimming and J lost 3 bases; unmatched junction nucleotides: 13. Isolated RNA was reverse transcribed in full, so expressed TCRB transcripts were sequenced. Data came from immunoSEQ multiplex PCR; TCRdb stores just in-frame clones and leaves some out. The table lists about 370,000 clones, 8% to 10% of them singletons, with about 0.64% in the top ten. Researchers reported sorting CD4+ naive, central memory, regulatory and stem cell-like memory cells via CD45RO/CCR7/CD25/CD127/CD95/CD27. Turning to this clone: Its specificity is not known.

This receptor was taken from a man aged 30 to 45 with type 1 diabetes. The V gene is TRBV5-6, the J gene TRBJ1-2, with TRBD1 matching 9 bases. The specimen was central memory CD4+ T cells from blood. This CDR3 is CASSTTPGQGIHYGYTF. The CDR3 DNA reads TGTGCCAGCAGCACCACACCGGGACAGGGTATCCACTATGGCTACACCTTC.